This TCR beta chain was sequenced for a study of early T cells in non-severe SARS-CoV-2 infection. Each CDR3 protein is one row after TCRdb ran MiXCR on the 5' RACE reads. The table has 25,000 to 35,000 distinct CDR3 sequences, about 4.5% seen once; the top ten hold around 6%. The study's findings and limits: Sequences matched to VDJdb favored anti-spike CD8 responses, while private and CD4 specificities were missed.

This clonotype was picked up many times. Antigen specificity is unknown. The ends were cut back, 6 bases at V and 10 bases at J, with 13 bases in the middle. Germline loops: CDR1 KGHSH, CDR2 LQKENI. The CDR3 length is 13 residues. This specimen was whole blood, taken at baseline. The genes are TRBV18 and TRBJ1-6; D not certain. This receptor was identified in an adult who was a healthcare worker with PCR-confirmed SARS-CoV-2 infection or an uninfected control (not recorded which). The chain's CDR3 is CASSPFRGSPLHF. The CDR3 nucleotides are TGTGCCAGCTCCCCTTTCCGGGGATCACCCCTCCACTTT.